The clone carrying this T cell receptor (beta chain) was counted a single time. This entry comes from a study of blood T cell repertoires in COVID-19. On the study more broadly: There were acute and convalescent COVID-19 samples, and they came from the United States, Italy and Spain. Nucleic acid was either cDNA or gDNA, and it came from T cells, B-cell-depleted T cells, or PBMCs.

The CDR3 length is 18 residues. Trimming removed 4 bases from V and 0 bases from J, with 16 bases in between. Germline V gene sequence: CDR1 SEHNR, CDR2 FQNEAQ (reference sequence). In the source study's methods: Nucleated cell number was recorded as an estimate derived from reference gene primer amplification. The repertoire was sequenced with immunoSEQ multiplex PCR; TCRdb's copy has only in-frame clones and lacks some. For V, J and clone size, that table is used; D and trimming come from the DNA. The table has under 80,000 clones, roughly 86% seen once. The sequence came from a human donor in a cohort sampled during active COVID-19. V is TRBV7-9 and J is TRBJ1-6; no definite D call. Sequenced material: peripheral blood. CDR3 DNA: TGTGCCAGCAGCTCACAAACGGGAACCAGCTCCTATAATTCACCCCTCCACTTT. The encoded protein is CASSSQTGTSSYNSPLHF. Full variable domain (missing parts from reference TRBV7-9 and TRBJ1-6): DTGVSQNPRHKITKRGQNVTFRCDPISEHNRLYWYRQTLGQGPEFLTYFQNEAQLEKSRLLSDRFSAERPKGSFSTLEIQRTEQGDSAMYLCASSSQTGTSSYNSPLHFGNGTRLTVT.